This TCR beta chain was identified in a study of blood T cell repertoires in COVID-19. On the study more broadly: Samples of COVID-19 (acute and convalescent) were obtained from the United States, Italy and Spain. From T cells, B-cell-depleted T cells, or PBMCs came the material, which was cDNA or gDNA.

CDR3 length equals 12 residues. The V end was cut by 2 bases, the J end by 4 bases, with 6 bases between. Germline CDR1 is LGHNA and CDR2 is YNFKEQ. Original analysis: Amplifying reference gene primers gave estimates of nucleated cell counts. Using immunoSEQ multiplex PCR, the repertoire was profiled, and TCRdb retains in-frame clones only, with some absent. V, J and clone size were drawn from that table, and D and trimming were deduced from the DNA. The table includes about 25,000 clones, 83% detected once. The clonotype originates from a human donor in a cohort sampled during active COVID-19. The sequenced sample was peripheral blood. The genes are TRBV4-2 and TRBJ2-7; D call uncertain. The CDR3 loop is CASSQSRYEQYF. Here the CDR3 DNA reads TGTGCCAGCAGCCAATCCCGTTACGAGCAGTACTTC.